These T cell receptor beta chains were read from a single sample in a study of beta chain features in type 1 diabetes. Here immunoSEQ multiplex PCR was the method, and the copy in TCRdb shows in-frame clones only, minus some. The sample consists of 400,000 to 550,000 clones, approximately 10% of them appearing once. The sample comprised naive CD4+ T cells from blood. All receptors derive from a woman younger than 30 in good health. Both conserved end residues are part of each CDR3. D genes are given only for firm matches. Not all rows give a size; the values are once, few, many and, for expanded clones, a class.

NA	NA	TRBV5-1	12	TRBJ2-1	CASSLNLGEQFF	TGCGCCAGCAGCTTGAATCTAGGTGAGCAGTTCTTC
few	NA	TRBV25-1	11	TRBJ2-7	CASIGGYEQYF	TGTGCCAGCATTGGCGGCTACGAGCAGTACTTC
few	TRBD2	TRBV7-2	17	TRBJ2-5	CASSLVTSGGAWLTQYF	TGTGCCAGCAGCTTAGTCACTAGCGGGGGGGCGTGGCTGACCCAGTACTTC
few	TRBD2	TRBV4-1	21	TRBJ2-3	CASSQSYYSEIWRGSTDTQYF	TGCGCCAGCAGCCAAAGTTATTATTCGGAGATCTGGCGGGGGAGCACAGATACGCAGTATTTT
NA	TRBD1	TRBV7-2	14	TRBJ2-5	CASSSGQGAKTQYF	TGTGCCAGCAGCTCCGGACAGGGGGCTAAGACCCAGTACTTC
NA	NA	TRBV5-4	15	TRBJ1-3	CASSLALGTGNTIYF	TGTGCCAGCAGCTTGGCGTTGGGTACTGGAAACACCATATATTTT
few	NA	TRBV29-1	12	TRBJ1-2	CSVRGLIYGYTF	TGCAGCGTGAGGGGGTTAATCTATGGCTACACCTTC
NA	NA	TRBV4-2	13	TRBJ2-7	CASSQAAGTEQYF	TGTGCCAGCAGCCAAGCAGCAGGGACCGAGCAGTACTTC
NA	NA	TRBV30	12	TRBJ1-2	CAWQGRDYGYTF	TGTGCCTGGCAGGGTAGAGACTATGGCTACACCTTC
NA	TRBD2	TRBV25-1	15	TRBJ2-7	CASSDSASGKYEQYF	TGTGCCAGCAGTGACTCAGCTAGCGGGAAATACGAGCAGTACTTC
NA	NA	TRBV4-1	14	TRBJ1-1	CASSQGILNTEAFF	TGCGCCAGCAGCCAAGGGATACTGAACACTGAAGCTTTCTTT
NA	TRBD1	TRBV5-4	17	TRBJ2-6	CACSLYRDRGGANVLTF	TGTGCCTGCAGCTTGTACCGGGACAGGGGCGGGGCCAACGTCCTGACTTTC
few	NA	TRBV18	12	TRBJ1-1	CASSLTGPEAFF	TGTGCCAGCTCGCTTACAGGCCCTGAAGCTTTCTTT
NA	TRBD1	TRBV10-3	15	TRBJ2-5	CAISEGTGGQETQYF	TGTGCCATCAGTGAGGGAACAGGGGGACAAGAGACCCAGTACTTC
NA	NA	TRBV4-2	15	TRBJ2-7	CASSQQSQGSYEQYF	TGTGCCAGCAGCCAACAGAGCCAGGGCTCCTACGAGCAGTACTTC
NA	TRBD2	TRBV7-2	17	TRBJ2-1	CASSLVWGTTPRGEQFF	TGTGCCAGCAGCTTAGTGTGGGGGACTACCCCAAGAGGTGAGCAGTTCTTC
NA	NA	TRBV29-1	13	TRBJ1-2	CSGRTGTNYGYTF	TGCAGCGGGAGAACCGGGACTAATTATGGCTACACCTTC
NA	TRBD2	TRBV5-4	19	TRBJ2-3	CASSLRRTSGRARADTQYF	TGTGCCAGCAGCCTGAGAAGGACTAGCGGGAGGGCCCGGGCAGATACGCAGTATTTT
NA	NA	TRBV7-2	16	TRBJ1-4	CASSYRSSTTNEKLFF	TGTGCCAGCAGCTACCGGTCTTCTACAACTAATGAAAAACTGTTTTTT
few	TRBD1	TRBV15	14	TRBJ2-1	CATSKRTGVNEQFF	TGTGCCACCAGCAAGCGGACAGGGGTCAATGAGCAGTTCTTC
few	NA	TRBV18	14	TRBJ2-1	CASSPKSSYNEQFF	TGTGCCAGCTCACCAAAGAGCTCCTACAATGAGCAGTTCTTC
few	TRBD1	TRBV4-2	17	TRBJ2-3	CASSSPSGQINTDTQYF	TGTGCCAGCAGCTCCCCCTCGGGACAGATTAACACAGATACGCAGTATTTT
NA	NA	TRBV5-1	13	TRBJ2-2	CASSLLDSGELFF	TGCGCCAGCAGCTTGCTGGACAGCGGGGAGCTGTTTTTT
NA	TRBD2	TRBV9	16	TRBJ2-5	CASSVGGTSGQETQYF	TGTGCCAGCAGCGTAGGGGGGACTAGCGGCCAAGAGACCCAGTACTTC
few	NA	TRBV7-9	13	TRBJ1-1	CASSLDVNTEAFF	TGTGCCAGCAGCTTGGATGTGAACACTGAAGCTTTCTTT
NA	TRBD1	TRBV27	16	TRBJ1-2	CASRPRTGMIGYGYTF	TGTGCCAGCAGACCTCGGACAGGGATGATTGGGTATGGCTACACCTTC
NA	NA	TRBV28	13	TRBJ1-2	CASSFSRNYGYTF	TGTGCCAGCAGTTTTTCCAGGAACTATGGCTACACCTTC
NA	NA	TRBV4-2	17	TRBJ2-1	CASSQDRLVLGVSEQFF	TGTGCCAGCAGCCAAGATAGGTTGGTCCTCGGAGTCAGTGAGCAGTTCTTC
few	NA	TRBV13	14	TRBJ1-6	CASSTRTENSPLHF	TGTGCCAGCAGCACACGGACAGAAAATTCACCCCTCCACTTT
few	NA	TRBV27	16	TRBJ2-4	CASSSPLAEEGNIQYF	TGTGCCAGCAGTTCCCCCCTGGCGGAGGAAGGGAACATTCAGTACTTC
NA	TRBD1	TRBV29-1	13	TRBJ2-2	CSINRGRTGELFF	TGCAGTATTAACAGGGGAAGGACCGGGGAGCTGTTTTTT